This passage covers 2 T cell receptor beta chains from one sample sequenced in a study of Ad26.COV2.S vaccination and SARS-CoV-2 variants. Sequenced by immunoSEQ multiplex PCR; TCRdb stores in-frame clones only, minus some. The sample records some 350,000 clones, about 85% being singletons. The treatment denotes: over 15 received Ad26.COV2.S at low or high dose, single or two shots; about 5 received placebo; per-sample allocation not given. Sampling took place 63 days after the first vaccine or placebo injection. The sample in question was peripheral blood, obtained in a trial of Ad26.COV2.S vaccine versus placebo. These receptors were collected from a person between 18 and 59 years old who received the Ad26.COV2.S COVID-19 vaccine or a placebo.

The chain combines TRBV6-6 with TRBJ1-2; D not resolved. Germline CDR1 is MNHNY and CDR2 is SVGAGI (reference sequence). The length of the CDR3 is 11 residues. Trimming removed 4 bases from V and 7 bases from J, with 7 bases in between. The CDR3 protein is CASSSLRGYTF. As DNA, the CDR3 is TGTGCCAGCAGTTCCCTGCGTGGCTACACCTTC.

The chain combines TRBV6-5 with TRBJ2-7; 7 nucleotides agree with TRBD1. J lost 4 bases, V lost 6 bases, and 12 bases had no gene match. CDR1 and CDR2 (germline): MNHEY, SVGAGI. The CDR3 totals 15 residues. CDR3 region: CASRPQGSKGYEQYF. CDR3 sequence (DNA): TGTGCCAGCAGACCACAGGGGAGTAAGGGATACGAGCAGTACTTC.